Listed here are 8 T cell receptor beta chains from one sample, sequenced in a study of blood T cell repertoires in COVID-19 (dated by TCRdb to the early 2020s). Libraries were built with the immunoSEQ multiplex PCR assay. TCRdb took over this immuneACCESS table, retaining in-frame rearrangements with V and J assigned. Such tables are incomplete; in checked studies, under half of the missing clones stem from an unresolved V gene, and the remainder is unexplained. This sample gives 250,000 to 350,000 clones in total; approximately 88% of them show up just once. 6.9% of the sample is taken by the ten largest. The sequencing input was peripheral blood. The source of these receptors is a woman aged 30 to 39 who had recovered from COVID-19.

The V call is TRBV7-9, the J call TRBJ2-7; 11 bases map to TRBD2. This CDR3 contains 16 residues. Trimming at V came to 2 bases and at J to 3 bases, leaving 6 bases not matched to a gene. Germline CDR1 reads SEHNR; CDR2 reads FQNEAQ (reference sequence). In nucleotides, the CDR3 is TGTGCCAGCAGCTTAAGGGTAACTAGCGGGGGCTACGAGCAGTACTTC. Its translation is CASSLRVTSGGYEQYF.

The chain joins TRBV5-1 to TRBJ1-6; 7 bases fit TRBD1. This CDR3 is 14 amino acids long. V lost 0 bases, J lost 6 bases, and 0 bases stayed unmatched. Germline V gives CDR1 SGHRS, CDR2 YFSETQ. The CDR3, as DNA: TGCGCCAGCAGCTTGGAGGGGGCTAATTCACCCCTCCACTTT. Translated, it gives CASSLEGANSPLHF. The full variable domain, in which reference TRBV5-1 and TRBJ1-6 provide the parts outside the CDR3, is KAGVTQTPRYLIKTRGQQVTLSCSPISGHRSVSWYQQTPGQGLQFLFEYFSETQRNKGNFPGRFSGRQFSNSRSEMNVSTLELGDSALYLCASSLEGANSPLHFGNGTRLTVT.

The CDR3 reads CASSEIGDGYTF. CDR3 sequence (DNA): TGTGCCAGCAGTGAGATAGGGGATGGCTACACCTTC. This chain uses TRBV6-1 with TRBJ1-2; D might be TRBD1 (5 bases). CDR1 and CDR2 from the germline V gene are MNHNS and SASEGT. V dropped 3 bases and J dropped 6 bases, with 8 bases sitting between them. CDR3 size: 12 residues.

The chain combines TRBV30 with TRBJ1-1, with D tentatively TRBD1 (5 bases). In germline, CDR1 is GTSNPN, CDR2 SVGIG (reference sequence). V was cut by 5 bases and J by 4 bases, with 11 bases left in between. This CDR3 is built from 12 residues. CDR3 in amino acids: CAWDAGFTEAFF. In nucleotides, the CDR3 is TGTGCCTGGGATGCAGGGTTCACTGAAGCTTTCTTT.

This clone was seen a few times. V and J are TRBV24-1 and TRBJ2-3; TRBD2 agrees at 11 bases. This CDR3 spans 17 amino acids. J gave up 8 bases and V 5 bases, and 14 bases lay outside the gene matches. Germline loops: CDR1 KGHDR, CDR2 SFDVKD. The CDR3 here is CATSVQTSGDLGGTQYF. CDR3 in DNA: TGTGCCACCAGTGTACAGACTAGCGGGGATCTGGGAGGTACGCAGTATTTT.

J is TRBJ2-1 and V is TRBV6-5; no firm D call. The CDR3 contains 14 residues. Trimming took 2 bases from V and 1 from J, leaving 6 bases between them. CDR1 is MNHEY and CDR2 is SVGAGI in the germline V gene. CDR3 nucleotides: TGTGCCAGCAGTTACACAGTTTCCTACAATGAGCAGTTCTTC. Translated, it gives CASSYTVSYNEQFF.

This clone is a singleton in its sample. V usage is TRBV21-1 and J usage is TRBJ1-4; the DNA was not compared with TRBD1, the D call given in the table. TRBV21-1 is described as a pseudogene. This CDR3 region has 16 residues. This CDR3 is CASSPTLQGYSEKLFF. The DNA of the CDR3 is TGTGCCAGCAGCCCCACCCTACAGGGTTACAGTGAAAAACTGTTTTTT.

This clone was seen a handful of times. The chain carries TRBV5-6 and TRBJ2-5, with D possibly TRBD1 on 5 matching bases. Germline V gives CDR1 SGHDT, CDR2 YYEEEE. This CDR3 contains 13 residues. Trimming left V 0 bases short and J 5 bases short, with 8 bases between. CDR3 region: CASSLEGLETQYF. CDR3 bases: TGTGCCAGCAGCTTGGAGGGGTTGGAGACCCAGTACTTC.